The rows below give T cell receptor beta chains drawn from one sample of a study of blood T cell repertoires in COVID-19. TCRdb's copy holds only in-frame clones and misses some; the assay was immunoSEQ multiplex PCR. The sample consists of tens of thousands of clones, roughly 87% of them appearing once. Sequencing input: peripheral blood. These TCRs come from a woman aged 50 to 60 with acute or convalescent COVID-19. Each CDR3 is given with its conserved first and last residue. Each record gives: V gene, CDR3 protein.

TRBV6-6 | CASRFTLATNEKLFF
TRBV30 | CAWKYQRGYNEQFF
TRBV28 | CASSGGDNNQPQHF
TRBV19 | CASRGTGLAKNIQYF
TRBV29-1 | CSGLRTGELFF
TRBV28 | CASSWGLTYSNQPQHF
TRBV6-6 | CASSTGQGAGKEPQHF
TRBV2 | CASSAQREPDTQYF
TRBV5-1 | CASSGGTGVFTGELFF
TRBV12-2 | CASRPPRSLPYEQYF
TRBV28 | CASSSGNWDIQYF
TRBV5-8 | CASSLAPGGVTGELFF
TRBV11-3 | CASSYLTGSNEQFF
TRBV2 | CASSEYLINQPQHF
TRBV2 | CASTIGTASNQPQHF
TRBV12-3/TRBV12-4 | CASSPGTGGEQYF
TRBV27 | CASSRGTGKNQPQHF
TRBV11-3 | CASSLGEGLASYNEQFF
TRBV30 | CAWSVRSTRGTEAFF
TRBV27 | CASSAHTGELFF
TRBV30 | CAWSVAGVKADTQYF
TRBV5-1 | CASSLQEGGSYGYTF
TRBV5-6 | CASSSPLGEGGMGYTF
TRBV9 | CASSVAGTGTAGELFF
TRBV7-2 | CASTLRLAGGGSYEQYF
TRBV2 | CASRDRGLLYTEAFF
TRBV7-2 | CASSRQGYEQYF
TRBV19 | CASSRRESDDYGYTF
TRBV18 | CASSPIGTAELGYTF
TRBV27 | CASRGTANYGYTF
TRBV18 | CASSQEDRAETQYF
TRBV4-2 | CASSQGHTGSGANVLTF
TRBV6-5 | CASTRQGNYNEQFF
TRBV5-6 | CASSGTANTEAFF
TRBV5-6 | CASSFGARSYEQYF
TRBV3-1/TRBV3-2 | CASSPTGDYGYTF
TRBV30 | CALQRDRPDTQYF
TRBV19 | CATNRPGEYNEQFF